Sequencing of this TCR beta chain was carried out in a study of shared clonotypes between healthy human individuals. Every immunoSEQ plate was one replicate of a subset's evenly spread DNA. TCRdb's table, derived via immunoSEQ multiplex PCR, lists solely in-frame clones and lacks some. The sample lists approximately 600,000 clones, around 96% occurring once. As defined, naive CD8 cells were CD45RO-negative and positively selected for CCR7, with terminally differentiated effector memory CD45RA+ cells excluded. The CDR3 length is 14 residues. The germline V gene has CDR1 MNHEY and CDR2 SMNVEV (reference sequence). Trimming took off 5 bases at V and 0 bases at J, with 8 bases between the two ends.

V and J are TRBV27 and TRBJ2-1, with D perhaps matching TRBD2 (5 bases). Specimen: naive CD8+ T cells sorted from blood. The TCR was taken from a woman in her thirties in good health. As DNA, the CDR3 is TGTGCCAGCAGTATAGGGAGCTCCTACAATGAGCAGTTCTTC. Translation gives CASSIGSSYNEQFF.